This entry concerns a single TCR beta chain. Its antigen is undetermined. CDR1 and CDR2 (germline): MNHEY, SMNVEV (reference sequence). The CDR3 is made up of 13 amino acids. The V gene lost 4 bases and the J gene lost 2 bases, with 8 bases spanning the gap. These data belong to a study of shared clonotypes between healthy human individuals. Study conclusions and caveats: The sampled material consisted only of blood, and tissue repertoires are likely to differ.

TCRdb's copy holds only in-frame clones and misses some; the assay was immunoSEQ multiplex PCR. The sample lists more than 2 million clones, roughly 94% seen once, with under 0.15% in the top ten. Donors were healthy HIV-negative adults without recent acute infections or vaccinations. The chain uses TRBV27 and TRBJ2-5; no clear D. This TCR came from a young man in good health. Sequencing was carried out using naive CD4+ T cells sorted from blood. The subset: CD45RA+ positively selected. The CDR3 region is CASSSYRQETQYF. CDR3 DNA sequence: TGTGCCAGCAGTTCATACCGACAAGAGACCCAGTACTTC.